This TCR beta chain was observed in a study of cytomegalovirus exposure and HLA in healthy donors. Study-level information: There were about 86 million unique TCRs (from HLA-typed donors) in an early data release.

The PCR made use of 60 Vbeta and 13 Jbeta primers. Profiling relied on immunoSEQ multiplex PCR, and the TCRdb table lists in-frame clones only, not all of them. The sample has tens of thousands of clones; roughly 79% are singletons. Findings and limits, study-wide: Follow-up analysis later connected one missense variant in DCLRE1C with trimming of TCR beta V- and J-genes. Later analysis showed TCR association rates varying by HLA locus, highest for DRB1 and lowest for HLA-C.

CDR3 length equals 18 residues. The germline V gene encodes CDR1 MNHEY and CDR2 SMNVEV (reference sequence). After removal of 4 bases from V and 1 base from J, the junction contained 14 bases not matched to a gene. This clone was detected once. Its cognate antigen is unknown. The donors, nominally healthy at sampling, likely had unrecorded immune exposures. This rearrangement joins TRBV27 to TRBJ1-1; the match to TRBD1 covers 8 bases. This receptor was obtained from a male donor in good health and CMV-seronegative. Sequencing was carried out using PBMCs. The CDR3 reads CASSSFQGARSRNTEAFF. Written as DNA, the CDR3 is TGTGCCAGCAGTTCCTTCCAGGGGGCGCGATCCAGGAACACTGAAGCTTTCTTT.